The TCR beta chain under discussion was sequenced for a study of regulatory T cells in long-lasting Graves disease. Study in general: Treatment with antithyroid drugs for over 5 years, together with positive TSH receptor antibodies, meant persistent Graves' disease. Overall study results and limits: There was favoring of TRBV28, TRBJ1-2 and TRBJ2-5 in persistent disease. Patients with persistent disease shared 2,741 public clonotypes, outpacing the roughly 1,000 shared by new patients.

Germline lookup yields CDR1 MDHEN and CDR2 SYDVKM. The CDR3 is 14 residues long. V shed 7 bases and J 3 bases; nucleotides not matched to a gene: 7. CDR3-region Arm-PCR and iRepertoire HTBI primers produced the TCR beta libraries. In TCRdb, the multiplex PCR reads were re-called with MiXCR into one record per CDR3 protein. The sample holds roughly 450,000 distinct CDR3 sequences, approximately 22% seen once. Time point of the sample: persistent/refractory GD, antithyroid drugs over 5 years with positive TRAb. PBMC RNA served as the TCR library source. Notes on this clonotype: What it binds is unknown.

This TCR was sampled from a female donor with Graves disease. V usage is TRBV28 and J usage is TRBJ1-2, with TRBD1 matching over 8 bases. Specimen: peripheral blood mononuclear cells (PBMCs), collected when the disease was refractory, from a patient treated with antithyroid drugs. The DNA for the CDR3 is TGTGCCAGCATTCAGGGGGCAGGGGACTATGGCTACACCTTC. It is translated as CASIQGAGDYGYTF.